This T cell receptor beta chain comes out of a study of T cells in Graves' hyperthyroidism and ophthalmopathy. At the level of the study: Peripheral blood was collected at initial diagnosis, before any treatment.

Study observations and caveats: Most thyroid clonotypes expanded above 0.001 were also detected in blood.

Germline CDR1 is SEHNR and CDR2 is FQNEAQ (reference sequence). The CDR3 extends over 15 amino acids. With 5 bases clipped from V and 3 bases from J, the junction kept 4 bases outside the gene matches. This clonotype was picked up many times. The antigen is unknown. Regions amplified from RNA transcripts were the TCR beta CDR3 regions. Researchers ran a first-round RT-PCR on the TCR CDR3 using the HTBI primer set. Using its own MiXCR run on the multiplex PCR reads, TCRdb lists one record per CDR3 protein. The sample yields hundreds of thousands of distinct CDR3 sequences, 14% seen once. This clonotype originated in a woman between 18 and 29 years old with Graves' hyperthyroidism. The rearrangement uses TRBV7-9 and TRBJ2-5, with TRBD2 matching over 12 bases. Sequenced: blood. In DNA form, the CDR3 reads TGTGCCAGCAGCACTCGACTAGCGGGAGAAGAGACCCAGTACTTC. Amino acid sequence: CASSTRLAGEETQYF. Variable domain in full (rest from reference TRBV7-9 and TRBJ2-5): DTGVSQNPRHKITKRGQNVTFRCDPISEHNRLYWYRQTLGQGPEFLTYFQNEAQLEKSRLLSDRFSAERPKGSFSTLEIQRTEQGDSAMYLCASSTRLAGEETQYFGPGTRLLVL.